The present TCR beta chain was sequenced within a study of T cells after yellow fever vaccination. Findings of the study overall: Weaker in magnitude, the secondary response showed a faster peak on day 5 versus 15. Abundant contaminating clonotypes from the bulk population could appear in FACS-sorted repertoires.

Each CDR3 protein gets one entry after TCRdb re-called the 5' RACE reads with MiXCR. Of hundreds of thousands of distinct CDR3 sequences listed, around 12% are singletons. The germline CDR1 and CDR2 sequences are LGHNA and YSLEER. Between the trimmed V and J ends, which lost 0 bases and 7 bases, there was a span of 9 bases. The CDR3 spans 14 residues. Concerning this clonotype itself: The antigen is unknown.

This TCR was recovered from a man aged 30 to 39 who received the YFV17D yellow fever vaccine. The starting material was PBMCs, obtained on the day of the yellow fever booster vaccination. The chain joins TRBV4-3 to TRBJ2-2; no clear D. The CDR3 reads CASSQDARDGELFF. The CDR3 region has the DNA TGCGCCAGCAGCCAAGATGCAAGGGACGGGGAGCTGTTTTTT.